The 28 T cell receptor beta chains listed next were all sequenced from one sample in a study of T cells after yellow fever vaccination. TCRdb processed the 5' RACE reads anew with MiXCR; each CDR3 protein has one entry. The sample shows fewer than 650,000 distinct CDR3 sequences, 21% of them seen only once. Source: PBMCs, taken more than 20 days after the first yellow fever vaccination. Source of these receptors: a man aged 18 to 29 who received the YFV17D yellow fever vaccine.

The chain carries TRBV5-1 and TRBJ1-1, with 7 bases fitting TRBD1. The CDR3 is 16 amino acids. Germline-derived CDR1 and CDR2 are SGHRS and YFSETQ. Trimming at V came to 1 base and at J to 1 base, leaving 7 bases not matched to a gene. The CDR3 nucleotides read TGCGCCAGCAGCTTGTTTTTTACAGGGGAGAACACTGAAGCTTTCTTT. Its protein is CASSLFFTGENTEAFF.

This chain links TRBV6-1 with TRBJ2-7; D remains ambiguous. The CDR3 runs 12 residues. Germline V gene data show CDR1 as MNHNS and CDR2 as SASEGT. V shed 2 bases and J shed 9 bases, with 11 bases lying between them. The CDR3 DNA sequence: TGTGCCAGCAGTGAAAACGGCAGCCGGCAGTACTTC. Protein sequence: CASSENGSRQYF.

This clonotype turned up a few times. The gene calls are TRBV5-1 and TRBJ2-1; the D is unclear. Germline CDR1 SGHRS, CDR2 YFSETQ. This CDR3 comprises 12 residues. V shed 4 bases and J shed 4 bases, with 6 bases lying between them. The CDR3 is CASSVPYNEQFF. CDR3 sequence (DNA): TGCGCCAGCAGCGTGCCTTACAATGAGCAGTTCTTC.

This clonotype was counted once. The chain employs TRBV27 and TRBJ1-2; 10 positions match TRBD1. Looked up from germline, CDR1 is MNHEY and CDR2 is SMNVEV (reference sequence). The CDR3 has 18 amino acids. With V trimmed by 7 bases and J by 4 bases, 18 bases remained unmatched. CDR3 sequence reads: CASTLLALRDRGIYGYTF. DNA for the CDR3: TGTGCCAGCACCCTTCTTGCCCTCCGGGACAGGGGAATCTATGGCTACACCTTC.

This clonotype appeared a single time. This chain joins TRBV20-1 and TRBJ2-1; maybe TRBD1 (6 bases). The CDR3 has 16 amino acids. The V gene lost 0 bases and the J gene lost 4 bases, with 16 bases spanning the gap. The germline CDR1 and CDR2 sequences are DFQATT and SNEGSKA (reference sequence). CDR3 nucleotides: TGCAGTGCTAGAGAGCCGACAGGTCCTTATTACAATGAGCAGTTCTTC. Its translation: CSAREPTGPYYNEQFF.

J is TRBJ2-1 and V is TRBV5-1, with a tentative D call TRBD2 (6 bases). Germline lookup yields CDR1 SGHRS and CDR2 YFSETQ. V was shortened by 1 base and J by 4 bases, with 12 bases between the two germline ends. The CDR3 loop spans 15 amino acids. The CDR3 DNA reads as TGCGCCAGCAGCTTGACCGGGAGCAGATACAATGAGCAGTTCTTC. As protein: CASSLTGSRYNEQFF.

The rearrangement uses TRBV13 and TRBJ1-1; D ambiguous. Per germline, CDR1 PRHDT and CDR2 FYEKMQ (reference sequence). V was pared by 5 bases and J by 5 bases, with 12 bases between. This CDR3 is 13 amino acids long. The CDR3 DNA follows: TGTGCCAGCAGCCCAGCCCCATGGACTGAAGCTTTCTTT. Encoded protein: CASSPAPWTEAFF.

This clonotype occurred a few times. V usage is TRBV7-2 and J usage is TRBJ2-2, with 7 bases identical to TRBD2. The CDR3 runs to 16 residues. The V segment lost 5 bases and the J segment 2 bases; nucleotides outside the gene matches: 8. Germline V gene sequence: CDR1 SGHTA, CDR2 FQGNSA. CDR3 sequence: CASSTPSGVNTGELFF. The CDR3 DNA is TGTGCCAGCAGCACCCCTAGCGGCGTAAACACCGGGGAGCTGTTTTTT. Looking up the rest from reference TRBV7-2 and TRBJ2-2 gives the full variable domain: GAGVSQSPSNKVTEKGKDVELRCDPISGHTALYWYRQSLGQGLEFLIYFQGNSAPDKSGLPSDRFSAERTGGSVSTLTIQRTQQEDSAVYLCASSTPSGVNTGELFFGEGSRLTVL.

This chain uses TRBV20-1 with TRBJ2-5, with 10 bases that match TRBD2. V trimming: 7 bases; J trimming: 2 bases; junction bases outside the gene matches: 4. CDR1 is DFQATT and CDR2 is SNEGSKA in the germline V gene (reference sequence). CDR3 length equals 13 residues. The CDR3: CSGGTSEQETQYF. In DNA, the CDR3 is TGCAGTGGCGGGACTAGCGAACAAGAGACCCAGTACTTC.

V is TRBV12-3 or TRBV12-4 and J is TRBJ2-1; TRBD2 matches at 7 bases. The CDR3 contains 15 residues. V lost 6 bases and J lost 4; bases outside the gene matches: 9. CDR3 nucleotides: TGTGCCAGCAGGAACCGACGGGGACTATACAATGAGCAGTTCTTC. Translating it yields CASRNRRGLYNEQFF.

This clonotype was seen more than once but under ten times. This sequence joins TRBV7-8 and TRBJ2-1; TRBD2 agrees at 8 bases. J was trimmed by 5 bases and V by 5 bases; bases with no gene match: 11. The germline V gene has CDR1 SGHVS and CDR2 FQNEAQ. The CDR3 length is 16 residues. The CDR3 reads CASSVLGGGYNNEQFF. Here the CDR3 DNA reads TGTGCCAGCAGCGTCCTGGGCGGGGGGTACAACAATGAGCAGTTCTTC.

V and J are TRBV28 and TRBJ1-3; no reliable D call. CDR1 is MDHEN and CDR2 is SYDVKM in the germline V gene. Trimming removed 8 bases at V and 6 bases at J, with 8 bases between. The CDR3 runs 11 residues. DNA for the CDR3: TGTGCCAGCTTTGGCGAAAACACCATATATTTT. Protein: CASFGENTIYF. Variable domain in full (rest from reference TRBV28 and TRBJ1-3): DVKVTQSSRYLVKRTGEKVFLECVQDMDHENMFWYRQDPGLGLRLIYFSYDVKMKEKGDIPEGYSVSREKKERFSLILESASTNQTSMYLCASFGENTIYFGEGSWLTVV.

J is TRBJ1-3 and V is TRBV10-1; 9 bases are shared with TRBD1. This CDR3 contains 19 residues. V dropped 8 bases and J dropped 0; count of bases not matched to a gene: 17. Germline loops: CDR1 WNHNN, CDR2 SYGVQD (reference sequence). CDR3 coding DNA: TGCGCCAGCGGACCGACCGGGACAGGGATAGCCCTCTCTGGAAACACCATATATTTT. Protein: CASGPTGTGIALSGNTIYF.

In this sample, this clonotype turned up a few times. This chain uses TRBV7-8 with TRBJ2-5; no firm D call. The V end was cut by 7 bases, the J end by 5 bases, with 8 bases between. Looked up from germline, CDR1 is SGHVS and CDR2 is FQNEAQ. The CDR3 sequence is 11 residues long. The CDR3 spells CASIIGETQYF. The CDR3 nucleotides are TGTGCCAGCATCATTGGGGAGACCCAGTACTTC.

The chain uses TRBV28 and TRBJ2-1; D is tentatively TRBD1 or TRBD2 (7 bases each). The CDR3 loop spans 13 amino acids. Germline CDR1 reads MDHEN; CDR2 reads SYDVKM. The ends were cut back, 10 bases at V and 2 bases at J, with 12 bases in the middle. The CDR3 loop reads CATRGGAYNEQFF. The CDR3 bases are TGTGCCACCAGGGGGGGGGCCTACAATGAGCAGTTCTTC.

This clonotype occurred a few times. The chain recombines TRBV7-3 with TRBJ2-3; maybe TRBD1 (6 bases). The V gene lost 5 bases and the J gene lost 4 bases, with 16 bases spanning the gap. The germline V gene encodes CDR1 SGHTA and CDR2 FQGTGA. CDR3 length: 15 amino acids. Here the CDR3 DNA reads TGTGCCAGCAGCCCCGTTCTCCAGGGGTCAGATACGCAGTATTTT. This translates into CASSPVLQGSDTQYF. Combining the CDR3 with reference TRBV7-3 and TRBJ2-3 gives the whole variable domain GAGVSQTPSNKVTEKGKYVELRCDPISGHTALYWYRQSLGQGPEFLIYFQGTGAADDSGLPNDRFFAVRPEGSVSTLKIQRTERGDSAVYLCASSPVLQGSDTQYFGPGTRLTVL.

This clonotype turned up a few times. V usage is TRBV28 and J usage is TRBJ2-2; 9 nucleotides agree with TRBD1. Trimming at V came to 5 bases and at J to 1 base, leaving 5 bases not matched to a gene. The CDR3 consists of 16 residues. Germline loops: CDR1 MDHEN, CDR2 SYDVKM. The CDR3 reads CASSPTGGWNTGELFF. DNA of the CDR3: TGTGCCAGCAGTCCAACAGGGGGCTGGAACACCGGGGAGCTGTTTTTT.

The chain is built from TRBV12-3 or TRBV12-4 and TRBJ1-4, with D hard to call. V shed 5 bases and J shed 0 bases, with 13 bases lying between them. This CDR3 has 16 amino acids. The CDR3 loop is CASSPNVQSTNEKLFF. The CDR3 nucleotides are TGTGCCAGCAGTCCTAACGTGCAGTCAACTAATGAAAAACTGTTTTTT.

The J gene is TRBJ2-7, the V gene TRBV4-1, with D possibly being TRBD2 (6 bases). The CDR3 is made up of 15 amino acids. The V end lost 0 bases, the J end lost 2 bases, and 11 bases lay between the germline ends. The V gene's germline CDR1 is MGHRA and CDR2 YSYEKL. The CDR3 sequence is CASSQDLGGTYEQYF. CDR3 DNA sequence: TGCGCCAGCAGCCAAGACCTGGGGGGAACCTACGAGCAGTACTTC.

CDR3 DNA: TGTGCCAGCAGCCCGGACAGGGGAAACTCTGGGGCCAACGTCCTGACTTTC. Its protein product is CASSPDRGNSGANVLTF. The chain uses TRBV7-6 and TRBJ2-6; 9 bases are a match to TRBD1. CDR1 and CDR2 from the germline V gene are SGHVS and FNYEAQ. This CDR3 comprises 17 residues. V gave up 5 bases and J gave up 0 bases; unmatched junction bases: 5.

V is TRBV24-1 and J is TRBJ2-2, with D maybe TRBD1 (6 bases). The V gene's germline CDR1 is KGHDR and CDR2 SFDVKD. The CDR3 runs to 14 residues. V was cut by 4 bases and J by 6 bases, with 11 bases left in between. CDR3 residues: CATSDPGVAGELFF. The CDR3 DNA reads TGTGCCACCAGTGACCCAGGGGTCGCCGGGGAGCTGTTTTTT.

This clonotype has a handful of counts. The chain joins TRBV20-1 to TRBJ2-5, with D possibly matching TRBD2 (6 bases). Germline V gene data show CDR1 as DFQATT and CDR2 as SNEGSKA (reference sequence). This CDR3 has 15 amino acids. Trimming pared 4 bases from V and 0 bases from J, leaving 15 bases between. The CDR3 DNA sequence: TGCAGTGCTACCGTAGCGGCATCGAACCAAGAGACCCAGTACTTC. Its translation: CSATVAASNQETQYF.

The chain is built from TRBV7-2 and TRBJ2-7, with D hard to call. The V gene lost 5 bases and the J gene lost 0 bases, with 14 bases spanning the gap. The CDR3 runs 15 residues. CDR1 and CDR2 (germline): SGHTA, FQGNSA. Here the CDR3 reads CASSARATDSYEQYF. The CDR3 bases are TGTGCCAGCAGCGCACGTGCGACGGACTCCTACGAGCAGTACTTC.

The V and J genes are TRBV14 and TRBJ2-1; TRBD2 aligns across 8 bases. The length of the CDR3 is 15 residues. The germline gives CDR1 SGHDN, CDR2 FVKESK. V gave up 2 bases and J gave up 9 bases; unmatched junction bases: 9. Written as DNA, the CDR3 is TGTGCCAGCAGCCAACGGTTGCGGGGGGTCCGTGAGCAGTTCTTC. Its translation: CASSQRLRGVREQFF.

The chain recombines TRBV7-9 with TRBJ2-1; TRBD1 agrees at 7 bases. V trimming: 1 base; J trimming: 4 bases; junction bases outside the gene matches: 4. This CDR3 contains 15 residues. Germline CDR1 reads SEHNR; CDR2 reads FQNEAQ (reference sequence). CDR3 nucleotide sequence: TGTGCCAGCAGCTTAGAAGGGACAGAATACAATGAGCAGTTCTTC. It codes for CASSLEGTEYNEQFF.

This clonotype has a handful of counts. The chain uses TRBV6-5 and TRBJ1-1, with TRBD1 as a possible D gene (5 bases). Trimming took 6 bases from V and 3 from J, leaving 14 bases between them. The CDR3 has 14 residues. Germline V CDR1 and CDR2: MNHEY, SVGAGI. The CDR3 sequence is CASRRRDVDTEAFF. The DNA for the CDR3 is TGTGCCAGCAGAAGAAGGGACGTAGACACTGAAGCTTTCTTT.

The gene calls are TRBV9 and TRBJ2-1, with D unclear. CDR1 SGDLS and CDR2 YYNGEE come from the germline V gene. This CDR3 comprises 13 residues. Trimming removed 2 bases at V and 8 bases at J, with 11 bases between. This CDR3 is CASSVEGRDEQFF. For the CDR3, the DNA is TGTGCCAGCAGCGTGGAAGGACGGGATGAGCAGTTCTTC.

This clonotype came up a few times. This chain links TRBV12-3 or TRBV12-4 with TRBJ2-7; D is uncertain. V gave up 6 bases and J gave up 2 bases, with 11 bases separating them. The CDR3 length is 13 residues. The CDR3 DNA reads TGTGCCAGCAGCTCTCTTTCGCCCTACGAGCAGTACGTC. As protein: CASSSLSPYEQYV.